The present T cell receptor (beta chain) was sequenced within a study of regulatory T cells. Points from the study as a whole: Hydrophobic residues at CDR3 positions 6 and 7 were enriched in conventional CD4+ T cells of CD3G-deficient patients.

V shed 5 bases and J shed 8 bases, with 18 bases lying between them. CDR3 size: 15 residues. Germline CDR1 reads SGHTA; CDR2 reads FQGNSA. Points on this clone: Its specificity is unknown.

The primer mix had 52 TRBV and 13 TRBJ primers. Sequencing was performed with immunoSEQ multiplex PCR; in TCRdb, only in-frame clones are kept and a portion is missing. The sample comprises fewer than 20,000 clones, 84% of which are singletons, and around 8% rests with the top ten. Material: conventional CD4+ T cells sorted from blood. V is TRBV7-2 and J is TRBJ2-2; D not certain. The TCR originated in a person aged 25 to 39 with CD3G deficiency. The CDR3 loop reads CASSLSRALQGELFF. DNA for the CDR3: TGTGCCAGCAGCCTCAGTAGGGCCCTTCAGGGGGAGCTGTTTTTT.